This T cell receptor beta chain was identified in a study of CD8 T cells in ankylosing spondylitis. The CDR3 spans 15 residues. Germline V CDR1 and CDR2: LGHDT, YNNKEL (reference sequence). Between the trimmed V and J ends, which lost 0 bases and 3 bases, there was a span of 9 bases. Whole-study results and caveats: CD8+ disease-linked clones were present at relatively low frequencies in blood. In the blood and synovial fluid of reactive arthritis, some motif variants had been previously reported.

This clonotype showed up just a few times. Its antigen is unidentified. Via MiXCR, TCRdb re-called the 5' RACE reads, giving one row per CDR3 protein. The sample lists roughly 280,000 distinct CDR3 sequences; roughly 20% were seen once. The source is a male donor with ankylosing spondylitis or in good health (not recorded which). Sample: blood, either unsorted or a sorted T cell fraction (not recorded which). This rearrangement joins TRBV3-1 to TRBJ1-3; D is undetermined. The CDR3 DNA sequence: TGTGCCAGCAGCCAAGATTTACTTTATGGAAACACCATATATTTT. This gives the protein CASSQDLLYGNTIYF.